This T cell receptor beta chain originates from a study of T cell responses to AZD1222 COVID-19 vaccine (dated by TCRdb to 2020 to 2022). Broadly, across the study: TCR sequencing covered over 230 trial participants: roughly 200 given two doses of AZD1222 and about 26 given two doses of MenACWY control vaccine. Trial participants were enrolled by age into 18-55, 56-69 and 70-plus year subgroups, with roughly 160, 29 and 62 TCR-sequenced participants respectively.

The CDR3 regions of human TCRbeta chains were analyzed by immunosequencing. For the original study's pipeline: TCRs in the repertoires were matched against a reference library of SARS-CoV-2-specific TCRs that had been generated with the MIRA antigen-specificity platform. Breadth was defined as the fraction of unique TCRs that were SARS-CoV-2-associated, and depth was defined as the fraction of total T cells that were SARS-CoV-2-associated. Each spike-specific TCR was assigned to its reactive spike region and to a CD4 or CD8 class using the MIRA data. Log10-transformed breadth and depth values were compared by one-way ANOVA with Sidak's multiple comparisons tests. TCRdb's version of the immuneACCESS table is confined to in-frame rearrangements and falls short of the full clone set. An unresolved V gene accounts for under half of the shortfall where checked; the remainder is of unknown origin. The DNA gave D and trimming, while V, J and clone size come from that table. The sample table holds roughly 140,000 clones, of which around nine tenths were seen once. The top ten constitute approximately 7% of the sample.

General study outcomes and caveats: Because no samples from the day 14 peak response were available, repertoires could be characterized only after the peak T cell response. Conclusions about previously exposed vaccinees were limited because only six or seven AZD1222 recipients were SARS-CoV-2 seropositive at baseline. Vaccine-associated CD4 TCRs spanned the whole spike protein, with dominant responses in regions 160-218 and 743-854. The 56-69-year group was small, and its depth increase did not reach significance, likely because of low power. Most participants were white British and females outnumbered males, and the authors suggested that clonal diversity may have been underestimated. After two AZD1222 doses, spike-specific TCR breadth and depth were significantly higher than at day 0 and than in MenACWY recipients. Nearly half of unique spike-specific TCRs reportedly recognized epitopes outside regions mutated in the B.1.351 and B.1.1.7 variants.

This clone was seen only a few times. Its antigen specificity is not known. One base away there is no much larger clone; base qualities are not given. The time point label of this sample denotes: sample from adult after SARS-CoV-2 infection, after symptom onset. A couple of convalescent COVID-19 patients, sampled after symptom onset from adults with prior SARS-CoV-2 infection, were also TCR-sequenced for comparison. This TCR was recovered from an adult who had recovered from COVID-19. Source: peripheral blood, taken after recovery from COVID-19.

This receptor has the CDR3 CASSELEGDSNQPQHF. The DNA sequence follows: TGTGCCAGCAGTGAACTTGAAGGGGATAGCAATCAGCCCCAGCATTTT. In this chain, TRBV2 is recombined with TRBJ1-5; a tentative D call is TRBD1 (5 bases match). The germline V gene provides CDR1 SNHLY and CDR2 FYNNEI. V loses 2 bases, J loses 0 bases, and the germline ends lie 11 bases apart. Its CDR3 holds 16 amino acids, cysteine through phenylalanine. This entry keeps only the CDR3 DNA: 48 bases, framed from base 1. The full variable domain, completed from the reference TRBV2 and TRBJ1-5 proteins outside the CDR3, reads EPEVTQTPSHQVTQMGQEVILRCVPISNHLYFYWYRQILGQKVEFLVSFYNNEISEKSEIFDDQFSVERPDGSNFTLKIRSTKLEDSAMYFCASSELEGDSNQPQHFGDGTRLSIL.